Following are 14 T cell receptor beta chains from one sample sequenced in a study of regulatory T cells in long-lasting Graves disease. iRepertoire HTBI primers and Arm-PCR of CDR3 regions built TCR beta libraries. One entry per CDR3 protein results from TCRdb running MiXCR on the multiplex PCR reads. The repertoire has fewer than 400,000 distinct CDR3 sequences, around 20% of them found once; the top ten carry over 25%. Time point meaning: persistent/refractory GD, antithyroid drugs over 5 years with positive TRAb. From RNA extracted from PBMCs, the TCR library was made. Sequences were derived from peripheral blood mononuclear cells (PBMCs), sampled when the disease was refractory, from a patient treated with antithyroid drugs. These receptors came from a female donor with Graves disease.

This clonotype turned up a few times. The gene calls are TRBV7-9 and TRBJ1-5, with TRBD1 matching 7 bases. From germline, CDR1 is SEHNR and CDR2 FQNEAQ (reference sequence). V trimming: 5 bases; J trimming: 2 bases; junction bases outside the gene matches: 6. The CDR3 consists of 15 residues. The CDR3 DNA reads TGTGCCAGCAGCCCCTCGACAGGGCGCAATCAGCCCCAGCATTTT. It translates to CASSPSTGRNQPQHF.

This chain links TRBV4-1 with TRBJ1-6, with no clear D. V lost 0 bases, J lost 7 bases, and 10 bases lay in between. Germline V CDR1 and CDR2: MGHRA, YSYEKL. The CDR3 runs to 15 residues. The CDR3: CASSQDVGWNSPLHF. In DNA form, the CDR3 reads TGCGCCAGCAGCCAAGATGTCGGGTGGAATTCACCCCTCCACTTT.

This clonotype was observed a handful of times. This rearrangement joins TRBV11-2 to TRBJ2-3; D is uncertain. V was pared by 4 bases and J by 0 bases, with 11 bases between. The germline V gene encodes CDR1 SGHAT and CDR2 FQNNGV. CDR3 length equals 15 residues. CDR3 DNA sequence: TGTGCCAGCAGCTCCCTGCGTTTAAGCACAGATACGCAGTATTTT. Residues: CASSSLRLSTDTQYF.

This clonotype was detected many times. V usage is TRBV7-2 and J usage is TRBJ2-5, with TRBD1 matching over 11 bases. CDR1 and CDR2 from the germline V gene are SGHTA and FQGNSA. The junction had 7 bases not matched to a gene; V was cut back by 2 bases and J by 5 bases. This CDR3 comprises 16 residues. The CDR3, as DNA: TGTGCCAGCAGCTTATGGGGACAGGGGGGCGGGGAGACCCAGTACTTC. It specifies CASSLWGQGGGETQYF. Using reference TRBV7-2 and TRBJ2-5 for the parts outside the CDR3, the full variable domain is GAGVSQSPSNKVTEKGKDVELRCDPISGHTALYWYRQSLGQGLEFLIYFQGNSAPDKSGLPSDRFSAERTGGSVSTLTIQRTQQEDSAVYLCASSLWGQGGGETQYFGPGTRLLVL.

This clonotype has at least ten counts. The chain joins TRBV12-3 or TRBV12-4 to TRBJ1-1; 7 nucleotides agree with TRBD1. V shed 4 bases, J shed 3 bases, and the junction held 17 bases outside the gene matches. This CDR3 is 18 amino acids long. CDR3 protein: CASSYLRTGQKRYTEAFF. The CDR3 DNA follows: TGTGCCAGCAGTTATCTTCGGACAGGCCAAAAAAGGTACACTGAAGCTTTCTTT.

This clonotype was counted ten times or more. This chain connects TRBV7-8 to TRBJ1-4, with 10 nucleotides matching TRBD1. The CDR3 consists of 17 residues. Germline trimming cut 1 base from V and 7 bases from J; bases unmatched to any gene: 9. Per germline, CDR1 SGHVS and CDR2 FQNEAQ. CDR3 protein: CASSLGAGGQGFEKLFF. Written as DNA, the CDR3 is TGTGCCAGCAGCTTAGGGGCAGGGGGACAGGGGTTTGAAAAACTGTTTTTT.

This clonotype has more than one count but fewer than ten. The CDR3: CASSPTGLPAQHF. DNA of the CDR3: TGTGCCAGCAGTCCTACAGGTCTCCCCGCCCAGCATTTT. The chain has TRBV6-1 and TRBJ1-5; D is possibly TRBD1 (5 bases). Germline assignment: CDR1 MNHNS and CDR2 SASEGT. The CDR3 length is 13 residues. Trimming stripped 5 bases from V and 11 bases from J, with 16 bases between.

This clonotype was observed many times. The chain employs TRBV9 and TRBJ1-5; unclear D gene. The ends were cut back, 0 bases at V and 2 bases at J, with 3 bases in the middle. CDR1 and CDR2 (germline): SGDLS, YYNGEE. The length of the CDR3 is 13 residues. CDR3 sequence reads: CASSVDGNQPQHF. Written as DNA, the CDR3 is TGTGCCAGCAGCGTAGACGGCAATCAGCCCCAGCATTTT.

This clonotype was seen only a few times. This chain uses TRBV3-1 with TRBJ2-2; D gene uncertain. Germline V CDR1 and CDR2: LGHDT, YNNKEL (reference sequence). This CDR3 has 12 residues. Between the trimmed V and J ends, which lost 6 bases and 8 bases, there was a span of 10 bases. In DNA, the CDR3 is TGTGCCAGCAGAGTTTCAGGTGGGGAGCTGTTTTTT. Amino acid sequence: CASRVSGGELFF.

This clonotype was counted many times. The chain couples TRBV20-1 to TRBJ1-2, with a weak D call TRBD1 (5 bases). V lost 1 base and J 2 bases, leaving 11 bases between the germline ends. CDR3 length equals 14 residues. Germline V gives CDR1 DFQATT, CDR2 SNEGSKA (reference sequence). DNA for the CDR3: TGCAGTGCTAGAGTGATCCGGGACAACTATGGCTACACCTTC. Protein: CSARVIRDNYGYTF.

In its sample, this clonotype was seen many times. This sequence joins TRBV12-3 or TRBV12-4 and TRBJ2-7; TRBD1 or TRBD2 may be the D gene (5 bases each). V was pared by 6 bases and J by 3 bases, with 15 bases between. CDR3 length: 14 residues. The CDR3 nucleotides are TGTGCCAGCAGACCTCGGGACGATTTCTACGAGCAGTACTTC. This translates into CASRPRDDFYEQYF.

The chain links TRBV28 to TRBJ2-7, with D possibly being TRBD1 or TRBD2 (5 bases each). Trimming took 3 bases from V and 2 from J, leaving 11 bases between them. The CDR3 totals 14 residues. The germline CDR1 and CDR2 sequences are MDHEN and SYDVKM. The CDR3 DNA reads TGTGCCAGCAGTTTGCGGGCAGGGCCCTACGAGCAGTACTTC. Translation: CASSLRAGPYEQYF.

The rearrangement links TRBV9 to TRBJ1-3; D gene ambiguous. The CDR3 extends over 16 amino acids. Trimming pared 0 bases from V and 0 bases from J, leaving 10 bases between. Germline-derived CDR1 and CDR2 are SGDLS and YYNGEE. CDR3 in amino acids: CASSVVPGSSGNTIYF. In DNA form, the CDR3 reads TGTGCCAGCAGCGTAGTGCCAGGTAGCTCTGGAAACACCATATATTTT.

This clonotype was recorded at least ten times. The J gene is TRBJ2-7, the V gene TRBV6-1, with D unclear. CDR1 and CDR2 from the germline V gene are MNHNS and SASEGT. V lost 6 bases and J lost 3, with 15 bases in between. CDR3 length: 14 residues. The CDR3 DNA reads TGTGCCAGCAGAACGCTGGAGTTGGGCTACGAGCAGTACTTC. Translation gives CASRTLELGYEQYF.